Listed here are 22 T cell receptor beta chains from one sample, sequenced in a study of memory CD4+ T cells and cytomegalovirus serostatus (dated by TCRdb to the late 2010s). The library was prepared using the immunoSEQ multiplex PCR assay. In TCRdb, the immuneACCESS table is reduced to in-frame sequences with V and J assigned. These tables do not hold every clone; where another copy was compared, an unresolved V gene accounts for under half, and the others remain unexplained. This sample holds 35,000 to 50,000 clones; 60% to 85% were observed only once. The ten largest clones capture roughly 6.5% of the sample. Single viable CD3+CD4+CD8-CD45RO+ cells were sorted as memory CD4+ T cells on a FACSAria II. The source material was memory CD4+ T cells from blood. Every receptor here comes from an adult in good health and CMV-seronegative.

This chain uses TRBV4-3 with TRBJ2-6; D remains ambiguous. The CDR3 runs 16 residues. V lost 4 bases and J 3 bases, leaving 13 bases between the germline ends. Germline CDR1 LGHNA, CDR2 YSLEER. Here the CDR3 reads CASSPLISGGANVLTF. The DNA for the CDR3 is TGCGCCAGCAGCCCTCTGATCTCGGGTGGGGCCAACGTCCTGACTTTC.

The chain uses TRBV28 and TRBJ2-5, with 8 bases matching TRBD1. CDR1 MDHEN and CDR2 SYDVKM come from the germline V gene. The trim removed 4 bases at V and 6 bases at J, leaving 7 bases unmatched. CDR3 length: 14 residues. The CDR3 bases are TGTGCCAGCAGTTCTACAGGGGGACCGAAGACCCAGTACTTC. Amino acids: CASSSTGGPKTQYF.

V usage is TRBV4-3 and J usage is TRBJ1-1, with a possible D match to TRBD1 (5 bases). CDR3 size: 17 residues. V lost 0 bases and J 7 bases, leaving 21 bases between the germline ends. The V gene's germline CDR1 is LGHNA and CDR2 YSLEER. CDR3 nucleotide sequence: TGCGCCAGCAGCCAAGATCGGCGGAACGGGGGTAGGATTGAAGCTTTCTTT. Amino acid sequence: CASSQDRRNGGRIEAFF.

The chain joins TRBV27 to TRBJ2-1; D gene unclear. The V and J ends lost 5 bases and 10 bases respectively, with 18 bases between them. CDR1 MNHEY and CDR2 SMNVEV come from the germline V gene (reference sequence). The CDR3 sequence is 14 residues long. Written as DNA, the CDR3 is TGTGCCAGCAGTCCCCGCTCGGGTTTTAGGGAGCAGTTCTTC. This translates into CASSPRSGFREQFF.

This clone was seen only a few times. This chain uses TRBV18 with TRBJ1-2; TRBD1 agrees at 8 bases. V lost 2 bases and J lost 0; bases outside the gene matches: 2. Germline V gives CDR1 KGHSH, CDR2 LQKENI. The CDR3 is made up of 15 amino acids. The CDR3 sequence is CASSPSTGANYGYTF. The CDR3 DNA is TGTGCCAGCTCACCATCGACAGGGGCTAACTATGGCTACACCTTC.

This clone was seen a few times. The gene calls are TRBV30 and TRBJ1-1; 7 nucleotides match TRBD1. J was trimmed by 0 bases and V by 4 bases; bases with no gene match: 11. Germline V CDR1 and CDR2: GTSNPN, SVGIG (reference sequence). CDR3 length: 16 amino acids. The CDR3 protein is CAWTREGQLLNTEAFF. CDR3 DNA: TGTGCCTGGACCCGGGAGGGACAGCTATTGAACACTGAAGCTTTCTTT. The full variable domain, completed using reference TRBV30 and TRBJ1-1, is SQTIHQWPATLVQPVGSPLSLECTVEGTSNPNLYWYRQAAGRGLQLLFYSVGIGQISSEVPQNLSASRPQDRQFILSSKKLLLSDSGFYLCAWTREGQLLNTEAFFGQGTRLTVV.

This chain uses TRBV29-1 with TRBJ2-3; 9 positions match TRBD2. Looked up from germline, CDR1 is SQVTM and CDR2 is ANQGSEA. With 0 bases clipped from V and 2 bases from J, the junction kept 9 bases outside the gene matches. The CDR3 consists of 17 residues. CDR3 sequence reads: CSVEDSLIAGATDTQYF. CDR3 coding DNA: TGCAGCGTTGAAGATTCCCTAATAGCGGGAGCCACAGATACGCAGTATTTT.

The CDR3 reads CASSLAGNTEAFF. Here the CDR3 DNA reads TGTGCCAGCAGCTTGGCCGGGAACACTGAAGCTTTCTTT. The rearrangement joins TRBV5-5 to TRBJ1-1; the D is unclear. CDR3 length: 13 amino acids. V was shortened by 0 bases and J by 1 base, with 4 bases between the two germline ends. Per the germline V gene, CDR1 is SGHKS and CDR2 is YYEKEE (reference sequence).

This sequence joins TRBV2 and TRBJ1-1; no reliable D call. This CDR3 has 8 amino acids. V gave up 7 bases and J gave up 12 bases, with 6 bases separating them. CDR1 and CDR2 from the germline V gene are SNHLY and FYNNEI. The CDR3 loop reads CASTGTFF. The CDR3 coding sequence is TGTGCCAGCACTGGAACTTTCTTT.

The rearrangement joins TRBV5-6 to TRBJ1-2, with 10 bases matching TRBD1. The germline V gene encodes CDR1 SGHDT and CDR2 YYEEEE. CDR3 length equals 15 residues. Trimming cost V 4 bases and J 7 bases; bases outside gene matches: 10. The CDR3 sequence is CASSQGQGTYRGYTF. The CDR3 DNA is TGTGCCAGCAGCCAGGGACAGGGGACCTATCGTGGCTACACCTTC.

The J gene is TRBJ2-3, the V gene TRBV5-4; 8 nucleotides agree with TRBD2. The CDR3 sequence is 16 residues long. The J segment lost 3 bases and the V segment lost 0 bases, leaving 6 bases of the junction unmatched. Germline V gene data show CDR1 as SGHNT and CDR2 as YYREEE (reference sequence). The CDR3 protein is CASSLALAGFTDTQYF. CDR3 DNA: TGTGCCAGCAGCTTGGCCTTAGCGGGATTTACAGATACGCAGTATTTT.

The rearrangement links TRBV27 to TRBJ2-7; TRBD1 aligns across 7 bases. The trim removed 3 bases at V and 4 bases at J, leaving 6 bases unmatched. Germline CDR1 is MNHEY and CDR2 is SMNVEV (reference sequence). There are 14 residues in the CDR3. This chain's CDR3 is CASSFDGTAYEQYF. Written as DNA, the CDR3 is TGTGCCAGCAGTTTCGACGGGACAGCTTACGAGCAGTACTTC.

The chain links TRBV5-6 to TRBJ2-3, with D perhaps matching TRBD1 (5 bases). The V gene lost 4 bases and the J gene lost 2 bases, with 26 bases spanning the gap. This CDR3 region has 19 residues. Germline CDR1 is SGHDT and CDR2 is YYEEEE. The CDR3: CASSRQRHSLGFPTDTQYF. CDR3 sequence (DNA): TGTGCCAGCAGCCGACAGAGACACTCTTTGGGATTCCCCACAGATACGCAGTATTTT.

This sequence joins TRBV6-4 and TRBJ2-7; TRBD1 aligns across 8 bases. The V gene's germline CDR1 is MRHNA and CDR2 SNTAGT. CDR3 length: 15 residues. Trimming at V came to 6 bases and at J to 3 bases, leaving 10 bases not matched to a gene. CDR3 amino acids: CASRPPRTGCYEQYF. The CDR3, as DNA: TGTGCCAGCAGGCCCCCCCGGACAGGGTGCTACGAGCAGTACTTC.

The chain employs TRBV7-8 and TRBJ2-2; tentative D call: TRBD2 (6 bases). CDR1 and CDR2 from the germline V gene are SGHVS and FQNEAQ. V was trimmed by 2 bases and J by 0 bases, leaving 10 bases between them. This CDR3 has 16 residues. The CDR3 is CASSLKGGTNTGELFF. CDR3 DNA sequence: TGTGCCAGCAGCTTAAAAGGCGGGACGAACACCGGGGAGCTGTTTTTT.

A few counts support this clone. V is TRBV5-1 and J is TRBJ2-7; a weak D match, TRBD2 (6 bases). Trimming removed 0 bases at V and 3 bases at J, with 13 bases between. The CDR3 extends over 15 amino acids. CDR1 and CDR2 from the germline V gene are SGHRS and YFSETQ. The CDR3 region is CASSLGEEGIYEQYF. The CDR3 DNA sequence: TGCGCCAGCAGCTTGGGAGAGGAGGGTATCTACGAGCAGTACTTC.

By frequency in the sample, this clone is large. CDR3 bases: TGTGCCAGCAGTTACTCATATACACAAAATGGCTACACCTTC. Its translation is CASSYSYTQNGYTF. The chain employs TRBV6-5 and TRBJ1-2; no clear D. The CDR3 totals 14 residues. Trimming took 0 bases from V and 6 from J, leaving 11 bases between them. Germline V gives CDR1 MNHEY, CDR2 SVGAGI.

The gene calls are TRBV7-9 and TRBJ1-1; D not resolved. Germline V gene data show CDR1 as SEHNR and CDR2 as FQNEAQ (reference sequence). This CDR3 region has 13 residues. Trimming stripped 5 bases from V and 8 bases from J, with 15 bases between. As DNA, the CDR3 is TGTGCCAGCAGCCCCCGGAAGGAACGAGAAGCTTTCTTT. This sequence encodes CASSPRKEREAFF.

With regard to this clone: A read error may account for a junction end that differs from germline. The gene calls are TRBV7-3 and TRBJ2-7, with 10 bases lining up with TRBD2. Germline-derived CDR1 and CDR2 are SGHTA and FQGTGA. The CDR3 is made up of 15 amino acids. The CDR3 loop is CASSPRLAGSSEQYF. The CDR3 DNA sequence: TGTGCCAGCAGCCCACGACTAGCGGGCTCCTCCGAGCAGTACTTC.

The chain employs TRBV7-9 and TRBJ2-5; D not resolved. CDR3 length: 15 amino acids. With 1 base removed from V and 4 bases from J, the gap between germline ends came to 13 bases. CDR1 and CDR2 from the germline V gene are SEHNR and FQNEAQ (reference sequence). Written as DNA, the CDR3 is TGTGCCAGCAGCTTAGGGAACCAGCCCTTAGAGACCCAGTACTTC. Amino acids: CASSLGNQPLETQYF.

CDR3 protein: CASSTDLTYNEQFF. DNA for the CDR3: TGTGCCAGCAGTACGGACTTGACCTACAATGAGCAGTTCTTC. This sequence joins TRBV5-4 and TRBJ2-1; maybe TRBD2 (5 bases). CDR1 is SGHNT, CDR2 YYREEE, per germline (reference sequence). Trimming left V 5 bases short and J 2 bases short, with 11 bases between. The CDR3 length is 14 residues.

This clone showed up just a few times. The chain carries TRBV30 and TRBJ2-7; D unresolved. CDR3 size: 13 residues. Germline values: CDR1 GTSNPN, CDR2 SVGIG (reference sequence). V gave up 7 bases and J gave up 7 bases, with 20 bases separating them. The DNA for the CDR3 is TGTGCCTACCACCGGGTCCAATTTGGTGAGCAGTACTTC. Protein product: CAYHRVQFGEQYF. Full variable domain (outside the CDR3, taken from reference TRBV30 and TRBJ2-7): SQTIHQWPATLVQPVGSPLSLECTVEGTSNPNLYWYRQAAGRGLQLLFYSVGIGQISSEVPQNLSASRPQDRQFILSSKKLLLSDSGFYLCAYHRVQFGEQYFGPGTRLTVT.